These 26 T cell receptor beta chains were sequenced from one sample in a study of blood T cells in healthy people across ages. Then a second PCR, running about 7 to 11 cycles, was carried out with a sample-barcoded 5' primer and a J-beta primer mix. Using its own MiXCR run on the 5' RACE reads, TCRdb lists one record per CDR3 protein. The sample records about 970,000 distinct CDR3 sequences, roughly 51% being singletons. The sample taken for sequencing was blood. The receptors come from a woman aged 60-75 years in good health.

The chain employs TRBV15 and TRBJ2-3, with 9 bases matching TRBD2. J gave up 3 bases and V 3 bases, and 7 bases lay outside the gene matches. The CDR3 extends over 16 amino acids. The germline V gene encodes CDR1 LNHNV and CDR2 YYDKDF (reference sequence). CDR3 in amino acids: CATSSQGLAGTDTQYF. In DNA, the CDR3 is TGTGCCACCAGCAGTCAAGGGCTAGCGGGAACAGATACGCAGTATTTT. Looking up the rest from reference TRBV15 and TRBJ2-3 gives the full variable domain: DAMVIQNPRYQVTQFGKPVTLSCSQTLNHNVMYWYQQKSSQAPKLLFHYYDKDFNNEADTPDNFQSRRPNTSFCFLDIRSPGLGDTAMYLCATSSQGLAGTDTQYFGPGTRLTVL.

The chain couples TRBV6-2 or TRBV6-3 to TRBJ2-1, with 8 bases lining up with TRBD2. The CDR3 has 14 amino acids. Germline V gene sequence: CDR1 MNHEY, CDR2 SVGEGT. With V trimmed by 5 bases and J by 5 bases, 5 bases remained unmatched. The CDR3 nucleotides are TGTGCCAGCAGTAGAATTAGCGGGAACAATGAGCAGTTCTTC. Translating it yields CASSRISGNNEQFF.

As for this clonotype: The junction and the germline gene differ at one end; a read error may be behind it. The chain links TRBV5-6 to TRBJ2-1; 7 bases map to TRBD2. The CDR3 covers 15 residues. Germline V CDR1 and CDR2: SGHDT, YYEEEE. CDR3 bases: TGTGCCAGCAGCTTGAGAGGGAGGGCCCACAAGGAGCAGTTCTTC. It codes for CASSLRGRAHKEQFF.

This clonotype turned up a few times. The rearrangement joins TRBV27 to TRBJ2-3; possibly TRBD2 for D (7 bases). The V and J ends lost 10 bases and 5 bases respectively, with 19 bases between them. The CDR3 runs 14 residues. Looked up from germline, CDR1 is MNHEY and CDR2 is SMNVEV (reference sequence). The CDR3 loop reads CATRKGGTGDTQYF. CDR3 bases: TGTGCCACTCGCAAGGGGGGGACTGGAGATACGCAGTATTTT.

The V and J genes are TRBV13 and TRBJ2-3; the D gene is possibly TRBD2 (5 bases). This CDR3 is 22 amino acids long. V was cut by 2 bases and J by 5 bases, with 35 bases left in between. Germline lookup yields CDR1 PRHDT and CDR2 FYEKMQ (reference sequence). CDR3 loop: CASSLFFETPLSRGYSRDTQYF. CDR3 nucleotide sequence: TGTGCCAGCAGCTTATTTTTCGAGACTCCCCTGTCTCGGGGTTACTCTAGAGATACGCAGTATTTT.

This clonotype was seen a few times. This chain connects TRBV20-1 to TRBJ1-2; no reliable D call. Trimming pared 6 bases from V and 8 bases from J, leaving 19 bases between. CDR3 length: 13 residues. The germline gives CDR1 DFQATT, CDR2 SNEGSKA (reference sequence). The CDR3 DNA reads as TGCAGTGCCGACGGCAGCCTTGCCAACGGCTACACCTTC. This encodes CSADGSLANGYTF.

The chain couples TRBV4-1 to TRBJ1-6; 8 nucleotides agree with TRBD1. The CDR3 is 14 amino acids. From germline, CDR1 is MGHRA and CDR2 YSYEKL. V gave up 4 bases and J gave up 7 bases; unmatched junction bases: 3. CDR3 residues: CASSRGQGNSPLHF. The DNA of the CDR3 is TGCGCCAGCAGCCGAGGACAGGGAAATTCACCCCTCCACTTT.

This clonotype appeared a few times. The chain has TRBV10-3 and TRBJ2-1; no clear D gene. This CDR3 has 11 amino acids. The V and J ends lost 6 bases and 4 bases respectively, with 4 bases between them. Germline CDR1 is ENHRY and CDR2 is SYGVKD. In DNA form, the CDR3 reads TGTGCCATCAGGGCTTACAATGAGCAGTTCTTC. This encodes CAIRAYNEQFF.

This chain links TRBV4-1 with TRBJ1-2, with D possibly matching TRBD1 (6 bases). The CDR3 is made up of 16 amino acids. In germline, CDR1 is MGHRA, CDR2 YSYEKL. Trimming removed 3 bases at V and 2 bases at J, with 16 bases between. This chain's CDR3 is CASSHPGKTGNYGYTF. The CDR3 DNA sequence: TGCGCCAGCAGCCATCCCGGGAAAACAGGGAACTATGGCTACACCTTC.

The rearrangement uses TRBV12-3 or TRBV12-4 and TRBJ2-3, with TRBD2 as a possible D gene (5 bases). The CDR3 sequence is 13 residues long. The ends were cut back, 6 bases at V and 6 bases at J, with 13 bases in the middle. In nucleotides, the CDR3 is TGTGCCAGCAGGTTGAGGGTTGCGGATACGCAGTATTTT. It yields the protein CASRLRVADTQYF.

The sample holds a few counts of this clonotype. J is TRBJ1-2 and V is TRBV15; the D gene is possibly TRBD1 (5 bases). From germline, CDR1 is LNHNV and CDR2 YYDKDF (reference sequence). The CDR3 has 15 residues. Trimming pared 7 bases from V and 5 bases from J, leaving 20 bases between. CDR3 loop: CATKKKKTETYGYTF. The CDR3 DNA reads TGTGCCACCAAAAAAAAGAAGACAGAGACTTATGGCTACACCTTC.

This clonotype appeared many times. The genes are TRBV18 and TRBJ2-5, with a weak D call TRBD1 (6 bases). Germline CDR1 is KGHSH and CDR2 is LQKENI. V shed 8 bases and J shed 2 bases, with 12 bases lying between them. The CDR3 spans 13 residues. The CDR3 loop reads CASSQGQQETQYF. The CDR3 DNA sequence: TGTGCCAGCAGCCAAGGACAGCAAGAGACCCAGTACTTC.

This clonotype turned up a few times. The chain has TRBV7-2 and TRBJ1-1; a possible D gene is TRBD1 (6 bases). Germline CDR1 is SGHTA and CDR2 is FQGNSA. This CDR3 has 13 residues. Trimming took off 4 bases at V and 6 bases at J, with 12 bases between the two ends. CDR3 loop: CASSSQGTPEAFF. CDR3 DNA sequence: TGTGCCAGCAGCTCACAGGGAACCCCTGAAGCTTTCTTT.

The gene calls are TRBV11-2 and TRBJ1-2, with D hard to call. This CDR3 has 14 residues. The V end was cut by 1 base, the J end by 3 bases, with 9 bases between. Germline loops: CDR1 SGHAT, CDR2 FQNNGV. In DNA, the CDR3 is TGTGCCAGCAGCTTAGGGACTACATACTATGGCTACACCTTC. Translated, it gives CASSLGTTYYGYTF.

This clonotype has only a few counts. The CDR3 here is CASSLTPWDSGANVLTF. As DNA, the CDR3 is TGTGCCAGCAGCTTAACTCCCTGGGACTCTGGGGCCAACGTCCTGACTTTC. The chain carries TRBV7-8 and TRBJ2-6; D ambiguous. The CDR3 extends over 17 amino acids. Per germline, CDR1 SGHVS and CDR2 FQNEAQ. Between the trimmed V and J ends, which lost 2 bases and 0 bases, there was a span of 11 bases.

This chain connects TRBV30 to TRBJ2-7; D is unclear. The germline V gene encodes CDR1 GTSNPN and CDR2 SVGIG (reference sequence). The CDR3 spans 14 residues. Trimming stripped 3 bases from V and 6 bases from J, with 18 bases between. CDR3 amino acids: CAWSPGLSNVEQYF. The DNA of the CDR3 is TGTGCCTGGAGCCCTGGCCTCTCGAATGTCGAGCAGTACTTC.

The count of this clonotype is one. The J gene is TRBJ1-2, the V gene TRBV4-2, with unresolved D. Trimming left V 0 bases short and J 2 bases short, with 10 bases between. CDR1 is LGHNA, CDR2 YNFKEQ, per germline. The CDR3 extends over 15 amino acids. The CDR3 nucleotides read TGTGCCAGCAGCCAAGAGGCCATCTTAAACTATGGCTACACCTTC. Its translation: CASSQEAILNYGYTF.

This clonotype was counted only a few times. The CDR3 sequence: CASSEWRAPNQPQHF. The CDR3 nucleotides are TGTGCCAGCAGTGAATGGAGAGCCCCCAATCAGCCCCAGCATTTT. V is TRBV6-1 and J is TRBJ1-5; D ambiguous. V lost 2 bases and J lost 3, with 11 bases in between. Germline V gives CDR1 MNHNS, CDR2 SASEGT. The CDR3 is made up of 15 amino acids.

The chain has TRBV5-6 and TRBJ1-2; a weak D match, TRBD1 (5 bases). This CDR3 has 13 residues. In germline, CDR1 is SGHDT, CDR2 YYEEEE. V was clipped by 5 bases and J by 3 bases, with 11 bases between them. The CDR3 nucleotides read TGTGCCAGCAGGGCCGGGGGGTACTATGGCTACACCTTC. It encodes CASRAGGYYGYTF. The whole variable domain, filled in from reference TRBV5-6 and TRBJ1-2, reads DAGVTQSPTHLIKTRGQQVTLRCSPKSGHDTVSWYQQALGQGPQFIFQYYEEEERQRGNFPDRFSGHQFPNYSSELNVNALLLGDSALYLCASRAGGYYGYTFGSGTRLTVV.

This clonotype has just a few counts. This chain links TRBV6-2 or TRBV6-3 with TRBJ2-3; no definite D call. V shed 4 bases and J shed 3 bases, with 11 bases lying between them. Germline CDR1 is MNHEY and CDR2 is SVGEGT. The CDR3 sequence is 14 residues long. The CDR3 here is CASSSLIGTDTQYF. CDR3 coding DNA: TGTGCCAGCAGTTCCCTAATAGGGACAGATACGCAGTATTTT.

The gene calls are TRBV20-1 and TRBJ2-3; D is uncertain. The V end lost 0 bases, the J end lost 0 bases, and 13 bases lay between the germline ends. The CDR3 extends over 16 amino acids. Germline V lookup: CDR1 DFQATT, CDR2 SNEGSKA (reference sequence). For the CDR3, the DNA is TGCAGTGCTAGAGATCCTAACGGTCGAAGCACAGATACGCAGTATTTT. Residues: CSARDPNGRSTDTQYF.

This clonotype was counted a few times. The chain carries TRBV12-3 or TRBV12-4 and TRBJ1-4; possibly TRBD1 for D (5 bases). V gave up 8 bases and J gave up 11 bases, with 18 bases separating them. This CDR3 region has 13 residues. CDR3 sequence reads: CASRPEGTGKLFF. The CDR3 nucleotides are TGTGCCAGCCGACCGGAGGGGACGGGCAAACTGTTTTTT.

This chain links TRBV10-2 with TRBJ2-5, with 8 bases aligning to TRBD2. The length of the CDR3 is 19 residues. V lost 2 bases to trimming and J lost 11 bases; unmatched junction nucleotides: 25. Germline-derived CDR1 and CDR2 are WSHSY and SAAADI. The DNA of the CDR3 is TGCGCCAGCAGTGAGCCAATGGGGAGAAAGAGCGGGAGAGCGAATGAGCAGTACTTC. Its protein is CASSEPMGRKSGRANEQYF.

The genes are TRBV20-1 and TRBJ2-1; D perhaps matches TRBD2 (5 bases). Trimming took off 0 bases at V and 4 bases at J, with 16 bases between the two ends. The CDR3 has 16 residues. In germline, CDR1 is DFQATT, CDR2 SNEGSKA (reference sequence). The CDR3 loop reads CSARDPKRPIYNEQFF. The CDR3 nucleotides read TGCAGTGCTAGAGATCCCAAGCGGCCCATTTACAATGAGCAGTTCTTC.

The genes are TRBV4-2 and TRBJ2-7; 11 positions match TRBD2. CDR3 length: 15 amino acids. V was clipped by 4 bases and J by 2 bases; unmatched bases: 4. Germline CDR1 LGHNA, CDR2 YNFKEQ. The CDR3 region is CASSPRLAGPYEQYF. The CDR3 DNA reads as TGTGCCAGCAGCCCGAGACTAGCGGGACCCTACGAGCAGTACTTC.

J is TRBJ1-5 and V is TRBV24-1; D is ambiguous. The CDR3 sequence is 14 residues long. Per germline, CDR1 KGHDR and CDR2 SFDVKD. V was clipped by 3 bases and J by 4 bases, with 9 bases between them. The DNA of the CDR3 is TGTGCCACCAGTGATGCCGGCCAGAATCAGCCCCAGCATTTT. The encoded protein is CATSDAGQNQPQHF.